One sample yielded the 9 T cell receptor beta chains listed below, sequenced in a study of blood T cells in healthy people across ages. It was with a sample-barcoded 5' primer and a J-beta primer mix that a second PCR of about 6 to 12 cycles was run. TCRdb recomputed calls from the 5' RACE reads with MiXCR, one row per CDR3 protein. This repertoire shows some 1.6 million distinct CDR3 sequences, 30% to 35% found once; its top ten account for around 11%. Sequencing was performed on blood. These receptors all come from a woman aged 25-40 years in good health.

The J gene is TRBJ2-5, the V gene TRBV5-1; D not resolved. This CDR3 has 14 residues. Germline CDR1 and CDR2: SGHRS and YFSETQ. The V gene lost 0 bases and the J gene lost 4 bases, with 10 bases spanning the gap. The CDR3, as DNA: TGCGCCAGCAGCTTGGCCTTTAGCAGAGAGACCCAGTACTTC. This sequence encodes CASSLAFSRETQYF.

The chain joins TRBV25-1 to TRBJ2-3; D is uncertain. CDR1 is MGHDK, CDR2 SYGVNS, per germline. Trimming pared 0 bases from V and 7 bases from J, leaving 8 bases between. The CDR3 is 13 amino acids. The CDR3 DNA sequence: TGTGCCAGCAGTGAATATGTGGGAAATACGCAGTATTTT. Translation gives CASSEYVGNTQYF.

CDR3 nucleotide sequence: TGTGCCTGGGCTGGACAGGGGGCCCACGAGCAGTACTTC. It is translated as CAWAGQGAHEQYF. The gene calls are TRBV30 and TRBJ2-7; 11 bases are a match to TRBD1. The CDR3 extends over 13 amino acids. After removal of 5 bases from V and 5 bases from J, the junction contained 5 bases not matched to a gene. Germline-derived CDR1 and CDR2 are GTSNPN and SVGIG (reference sequence).

On this clonotype itself: A much larger clone is a single base away; this may be a read error. This chain links TRBV20-1 with TRBJ2-1, with D tentatively TRBD2 (5 bases). This CDR3 is built from 12 residues. Looked up from germline, CDR1 is DFQATT and CDR2 is SNEGSKA (reference sequence). The CDR3 sequence is CRASSDLDEQFF. The CDR3 coding sequence is TGCAGGGCTAGCTCTGACCTTGATGAGCAGTTCTTC.

This clonotype was detected once. The chain uses TRBV7-9 and TRBJ2-7; D might be TRBD1 (6 bases). The germline V and J ends were trimmed by 4 bases and 1 base, with 11 bases remaining between them. This CDR3 contains 14 residues. Germline CDR1 and CDR2: SEHNR and FQNEAQ (reference sequence). DNA for the CDR3: TGTGCCAGCAGCTCAGAGGACAGTTCCTACGAGCAGTACTTC. Residues: CASSSEDSSYEQYF.

On this clonotype: Given a much more abundant clone one base away, this may be a read error. V is TRBV29-1 and J is TRBJ2-5, with D perhaps matching TRBD2 (5 bases). There are 11 residues in the CDR3. The germline CDR1 and CDR2 sequences are SQVTM and ANQGSEA. V was trimmed by 6 bases and J by 5 bases, leaving 10 bases between them. CDR3 in DNA: TGCAGCGTAGCGGTCAGGGAGACCCAGTACTTC. This sequence encodes CSVAVRETQYF.

This clonotype was picked up a small number of times. This chain links TRBV2 with TRBJ2-3, with unresolved D. Germline loops: CDR1 SNHLY, CDR2 FYNNEI. The CDR3 extends over 10 amino acids. The V end was cut by 7 bases, the J end by 5 bases, with 4 bases between. The CDR3 nucleotides read TGTGCCAGCAACATAGATACGCAGTATTTT. Translating gives CASNIDTQYF.

The chain employs TRBV20-1 and TRBJ2-3, with TRBD2 matching 9 bases. This CDR3 spans 14 amino acids. V lost 7 bases, J lost 2 bases, and 7 bases stayed unmatched. Germline loops: CDR1 DFQATT, CDR2 SNEGSKA (reference sequence). The CDR3 here is CSVRGTSLTDTQYF. CDR3 DNA sequence: TGCAGTGTCCGAGGGACTAGCCTCACAGATACGCAGTATTTT.

The rearrangement joins TRBV5-1 to TRBJ2-7; no clear D gene. The CDR3 length is 15 residues. CDR1 and CDR2 (germline): SGHRS, YFSETQ. Trimming took off 2 bases at V and 0 bases at J, with 12 bases between the two ends. The CDR3, as DNA: TGCGCCAGCAGCTTCACATTAGGCCTCTCCTACGAGCAGTACTTC. This gives the protein CASSFTLGLSYEQYF.